Following are 17 T cell receptor beta chains from one sample sequenced in a study of beta chain features in type 1 diabetes (dated by TCRdb to between 2017 and 2018). The library relied on the immunoSEQ multiplex PCR assay. The entire amount of isolated RNA was reverse transcribed using the High Capacity cDNA Reverse Transcription Kit, so the sequenced TCRB transcripts were expressed ones. The table comes from immuneACCESS by way of TCRdb, which keeps in-frame sequences with V and J called. Part of the clones is missing from these tables; in studies checked, under half for an unresolved V gene and the rest for unknown reasons. For this sample there are under 450,000 clones; roughly 16% appear just once. The ten largest clonotypes hold 0.019% of the sample. Sequencing was performed on naive CD4+ T cells from blood. The cell subset or site label of this sample denotes: true naive CD4+ T cells. The receptors here all came from a woman in her late teens or twenties in good health.

The sample holds a few counts of this clone. This chain uses TRBV7-2 with TRBJ2-1, with TRBD2 identical over 13 bases. The CDR3 consists of 16 residues. The ends lost 5 bases at V and 7 bases at J; junction bases unmatched: 8. Per germline, CDR1 SGHTA and CDR2 FQGNSA. The CDR3 region is CASSLMSTSGRNEQFF. DNA for the CDR3: TGTGCCAGCAGCCTAATGTCGACTAGCGGGAGGAATGAGCAGTTCTTC.

V usage is TRBV7-9 and J usage is TRBJ2-5, with D tentatively TRBD1 (6 bases). Germline V gives CDR1 SEHNR, CDR2 FQNEAQ (reference sequence). The CDR3 length is 15 residues. V was trimmed by 2 bases and J by 2 bases, leaving 12 bases between them. The CDR3 sequence: CASSLLGQSQETQYF. CDR3 in DNA: TGTGCCAGCAGCTTACTAGGACAGTCACAAGAGACCCAGTACTTC.

This clone was observed a single time. This sequence joins TRBV28 and TRBJ2-2; D may be TRBD2 (7 bases). CDR1 is MDHEN, CDR2 SYDVKM, per germline. V shed 8 bases and J shed 5 bases, with 15 bases lying between them. The CDR3 is 14 amino acids. The CDR3 coding sequence is TGTGCCAGCCGGACTAGGAGGGGGACCGGGGAGCTGTTTTTT. This translates into CASRTRRGTGELFF.

The chain combines TRBV18 with TRBJ2-5; 7 bases agree with TRBD1. Germline CDR1 and CDR2: KGHSH and LQKENI. This CDR3 is built from 14 residues. Germline trimming cut 5 bases from V and 0 bases from J; bases unmatched to any gene: 3. As DNA, the CDR3 is TGTGCCAGCTCATCGGGACAGTACCAAGAGACCCAGTACTTC. Its translation: CASSSGQYQETQYF.

This chain joins TRBV28 and TRBJ2-7, with 13 nucleotides matching TRBD2. V was pared by 6 bases and J by 5 bases, with 7 bases of the junction left unmatched. The CDR3 consists of 15 residues. CDR1 and CDR2 (germline): MDHEN, SYDVKM. CDR3 sequence (DNA): TGTGCCAGCAGACTTACTAGCGGGAGGGGAAACGAGCAGTACTTC. The encoded protein is CASRLTSGRGNEQYF.

The rearrangement links TRBV5-4 to TRBJ2-5; a weak D match, TRBD1 (5 bases). The CDR3 runs to 14 residues. Trimming took off 4 bases at V and 2 bases at J, with 12 bases between the two ends. Germline lookup yields CDR1 SGHNT and CDR2 YYREEE (reference sequence). The DNA for the CDR3 is TGTGCCAGCAGCCAAGGACAAAGACAAGAGACCCAGTACTTC. It is translated as CASSQGQRQETQYF.

This clone was observed a few times. The chain employs TRBV30 and TRBJ1-5; D is unresolved. CDR3 length equals 13 residues. Trimming pared 6 bases from V and 0 bases from J, leaving 9 bases between. Germline assignment: CDR1 GTSNPN and CDR2 SVGIG (reference sequence). CDR3 loop: CACGIDSNQPQHF. CDR3 nucleotide sequence: TGTGCCTGCGGGATCGATAGCAATCAGCCCCAGCATTTT. Drawing the rest from reference TRBV30 and TRBJ1-5, the complete variable domain is SQTIHQWPATLVQPVGSPLSLECTVEGTSNPNLYWYRQAAGRGLQLLFYSVGIGQISSEVPQNLSASRPQDRQFILSSKKLLLSDSGFYLCACGIDSNQPQHFGDGTRLSIL.

In its sample, this clone was seen a few times. CDR3 DNA: TGTGCCAGCAGCTTATCAGGGGGCTACAATGAGCAGTTCTTC. Translated: CASSLSGGYNEQFF. The chain has TRBV5-6 and TRBJ2-1, with TRBD1 matching over 7 bases. The CDR3 runs 14 residues. Unmatched junction bases numbered 2, after V lost 2 bases and J lost 3 bases. The V gene's germline CDR1 is SGHDT and CDR2 YYEEEE.

In this sample, this clone turned up a few times. The chain's CDR3 is CASRSTGYEGAFF. The CDR3 bases are TGTGCCAGCAGATCAACAGGGTATGAAGGAGCTTTCTTT. The V call is TRBV6-5, the J call TRBJ1-1, with D tentatively TRBD1 (6 bases). Trimming cost V 6 bases and J 10 bases, with 18 bases left between them. This CDR3 region has 13 residues. Per the germline V gene, CDR1 is MNHEY and CDR2 is SVGAGI.

The chain is built from TRBV7-2 and TRBJ1-5; D perhaps matches TRBD1 (5 bases). CDR3 length equals 14 residues. The V gene's germline CDR1 is SGHTA and CDR2 FQGNSA. V lost 5 bases and J lost 3, with 11 bases in between. The CDR3 region has the DNA TGTGCCAGCAGCGGTGACAGCCCCAATCAGCCCCAGCATTTT. Protein sequence: CASSGDSPNQPQHF.

The rearrangement links TRBV5-1 to TRBJ2-7; D call uncertain. The CDR3 contains 13 residues. Trimming left V 7 bases short and J 0 bases short, with 11 bases between. The germline CDR1 and CDR2 sequences are SGHRS and YFSETQ. The CDR3 here is CASAAAASYEQYF. The CDR3 DNA reads TGCGCCAGCGCGGCCGCCGCCTCCTACGAGCAGTACTTC.

The chain has TRBV2 and TRBJ1-2; D is unresolved. Per germline, CDR1 SNHLY and CDR2 FYNNEI. Trimming removed 2 bases at V and 4 bases at J, with 17 bases between. The length of the CDR3 is 16 residues. The CDR3 DNA follows: TGTGCCAGCAGTGAACGGTGGAGACCCCAACCCTATGGCTACACCTTC. Encoded protein: CASSERWRPQPYGYTF.

The rearrangement links TRBV28 to TRBJ2-1; D is perhaps TRBD2 (6 bases). Germline assignment: CDR1 MDHEN and CDR2 SYDVKM. The CDR3 covers 14 residues. Trimming shortened V by 6 bases and J by 4 bases, and 13 bases separated the two germline ends. The CDR3 DNA reads TGTGCCAGCAGCCCCCCGGGAGTTTACAATGAGCAGTTCTTC. Translation gives CASSPPGVYNEQFF. The whole variable domain, filled in from reference TRBV28 and TRBJ2-1, reads DVKVTQSSRYLVKRTGEKVFLECVQDMDHENMFWYRQDPGLGLRLIYFSYDVKMKEKGDIPEGYSVSREKKERFSLILESASTNQTSMYLCASSPPGVYNEQFFGPGTRLTVL.

This chain links TRBV7-2 with TRBJ2-6; 8 nucleotides match TRBD2. V was clipped by 0 bases and J by 0 bases; unmatched bases: 4. Germline V gene sequence: CDR1 SGHTA, CDR2 FQGNSA. The CDR3 covers 18 residues. CDR3 bases: TGTGCCAGCAGCTTAGCAGCGGGAGTGAGCTCTGGGGCCAACGTCCTGACTTTC. Its translation is CASSLAAGVSSGANVLTF.

This clone was counted between two and nine times. J is TRBJ1-5 and V is TRBV30; tentatively, D is TRBD1 (5 bases). CDR3 length: 14 amino acids. Trimming pared 1 base from V and 7 bases from J, leaving 14 bases between. The germline V gene encodes CDR1 GTSNPN and CDR2 SVGIG (reference sequence). The CDR3 protein is CAWSEGRVRQPQHF. CDR3 bases: TGTGCCTGGAGTGAGGGCAGGGTTCGGCAGCCCCAGCATTTT.

The rearrangement joins TRBV6-4 to TRBJ2-7, with D possibly being TRBD1 (6 bases). The V end lost 2 bases, the J end lost 6 bases, and 17 bases lay between the germline ends. This CDR3 is 15 amino acids long. CDR1 and CDR2 (germline): MRHNA, SNTAGT. CDR3 in DNA: TGTGCCAGCAGTGACACCCGAGGGGGTCGCGTCGAGCAGTACTTC. It is translated as CASSDTRGGRVEQYF.

The chain combines TRBV6-5 with TRBJ2-1, with TRBD1 as a possible D gene (7 bases). This CDR3 comprises 15 residues. Germline lookup yields CDR1 MNHEY and CDR2 SVGAGI. The V end lost 5 bases, the J end lost 0 bases, and 11 bases lay between the germline ends. Here the CDR3 DNA reads TGTGCCAGCAGTGCGGGACAGAGCTCCTACAATGAGCAGTTCTTC. Protein: CASSAGQSSYNEQFF.